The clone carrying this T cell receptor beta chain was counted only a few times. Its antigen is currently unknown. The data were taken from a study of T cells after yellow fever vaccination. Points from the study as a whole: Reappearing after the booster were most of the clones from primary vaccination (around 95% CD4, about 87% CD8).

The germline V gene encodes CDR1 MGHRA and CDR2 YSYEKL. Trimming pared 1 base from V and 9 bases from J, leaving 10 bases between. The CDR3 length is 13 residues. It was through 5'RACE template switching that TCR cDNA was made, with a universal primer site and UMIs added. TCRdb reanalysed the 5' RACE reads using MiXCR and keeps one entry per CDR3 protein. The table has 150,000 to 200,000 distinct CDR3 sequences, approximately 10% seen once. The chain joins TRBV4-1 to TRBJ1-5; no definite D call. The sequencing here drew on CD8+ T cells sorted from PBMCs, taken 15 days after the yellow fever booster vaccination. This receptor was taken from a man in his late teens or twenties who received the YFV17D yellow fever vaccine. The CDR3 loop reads CASSQGAARPQHF. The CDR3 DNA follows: TGCGCCAGCAGCCAAGGGGCAGCCCGGCCCCAGCATTTT.